This T cell receptor (beta chain) was identified in a study of T-cell reconstitution after alpha-beta-depleted transplantation in children. CDR3 length equals 12 residues. The V segment lost 6 bases and the J segment 5 bases; nucleotides outside the gene matches: 3. CDR1 and CDR2 (germline): SGHDT, YYEEEE. This clonotype was recorded at least ten times. The TCRbeta library incorporated unique molecular identifiers. From the PCR reads, TCRdb called clonotypes with MiXCR, one entry per CDR3 protein. The sample includes 350,000 to 450,000 distinct CDR3 sequences, 10% to 15% of them seen just once. Sequencing was performed on PBMCs, taken from the stem cell graft. The V call is TRBV5-6, the J call TRBJ2-3; the match to TRBD1 covers 7 bases. The receptor was isolated from a human donor who donated a stem cell graft to a child with Fanconi anemia. CDR3 sequence reads: CASKGQKDTQYF. The DNA of the CDR3 is TGTGCCAGCAAGGGACAGAAAGATACGCAGTATTTT.